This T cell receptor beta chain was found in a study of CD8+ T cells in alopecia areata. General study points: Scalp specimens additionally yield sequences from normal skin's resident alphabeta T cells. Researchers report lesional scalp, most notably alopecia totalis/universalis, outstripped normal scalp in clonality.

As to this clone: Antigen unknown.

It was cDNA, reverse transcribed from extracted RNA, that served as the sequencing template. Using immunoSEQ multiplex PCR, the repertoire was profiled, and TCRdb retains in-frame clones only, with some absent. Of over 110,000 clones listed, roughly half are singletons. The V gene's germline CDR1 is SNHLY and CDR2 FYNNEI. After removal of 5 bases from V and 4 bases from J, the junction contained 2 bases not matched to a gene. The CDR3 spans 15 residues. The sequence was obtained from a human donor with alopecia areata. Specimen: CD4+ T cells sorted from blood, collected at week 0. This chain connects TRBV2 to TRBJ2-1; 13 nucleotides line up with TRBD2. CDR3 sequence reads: CASSLLAGGYNEQFF. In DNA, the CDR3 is TGTGCCAGCAGTCTACTAGCGGGAGGGTACAATGAGCAGTTCTTC.